The 30 T cell receptor beta chains below come from one sample, sequenced in a study of blood T cell repertoires in COVID-19. Libraries were prepared by immunoSEQ multiplex PCR; TCRdb keeps only in-frame clonotypes and omits some of them. In the table there are under 250,000 clones, roughly 82% of which are singletons. The material sequenced was peripheral blood. These receptors all stem from a woman at least 80 years old with COVID-19, enrolled during active disease.

The gene calls are TRBV11-2 and TRBJ1-4; D gene ambiguous. The V gene lost 8 bases and the J gene lost 0 bases, with 10 bases spanning the gap. This CDR3 spans 14 amino acids. Germline CDR1 reads SGHAT; CDR2 reads FQNNGV. CDR3 amino acids: CASGDQSTNEKLFF. For the CDR3, the DNA is TGTGCCAGCGGAGATCAATCAACTAATGAAAAACTGTTTTTT.

The chain joins TRBV19 to TRBJ1-4; 9 bases are shared with TRBD1. J lost 6 bases, V lost 3 bases, and 2 bases had no gene match. The CDR3 has 14 residues. Germline loops: CDR1 LNHDA, CDR2 SQIVND (reference sequence). The DNA for the CDR3 is TGTGCCAGTAGTATCCGACAGGGGGATGAAAAACTGTTTTTT. The encoded protein is CASSIRQGDEKLFF.

The rearrangement joins TRBV7-6 to TRBJ1-1; no clear D gene. The germline V gene has CDR1 SGHVS and CDR2 FNYEAQ. The V end was cut by 5 bases, the J end by 0 bases, with 10 bases between. This CDR3 contains 14 residues. The DNA for the CDR3 is TGTGCCAGCAGCGACGTACAGCTGAACACTGAAGCTTTCTTT. It is translated as CASSDVQLNTEAFF.

This sequence joins TRBV27 and TRBJ1-2; 8 bases match TRBD1. Unmatched junction bases numbered 6, after V lost 5 bases and J lost 4 bases. This CDR3 contains 14 residues. The germline V gene has CDR1 MNHEY and CDR2 SMNVEV (reference sequence). CDR3 amino acids: CASSQTGQVYGYTF. In DNA, the CDR3 is TGTGCCAGCAGTCAAACGGGACAGGTCTATGGCTACACCTTC.

This clone was seen a few times. This rearrangement joins TRBV19 to TRBJ1-5, with TRBD1 matching over 9 bases. The V segment lost 4 bases and the J segment 3 bases; nucleotides outside the gene matches: 4. This CDR3 has 15 amino acids. Germline V CDR1 and CDR2: LNHDA, SQIVND (reference sequence). CDR3 in amino acids: CASSSGTGYNQPQHF. The CDR3 region has the DNA TGTGCCAGTAGTAGCGGGACAGGGTACAATCAGCCCCAGCATTTT.

V is TRBV6-6 and J is TRBJ1-5; TRBD1 aligns across 7 bases. The V gene end was trimmed by 5 bases and the J gene end by 0 bases; junction bases not matched to a gene: 13. Germline CDR1 is MNHNY and CDR2 is SVGAGI (reference sequence). CDR3 length equals 18 residues. The CDR3 DNA reads TGTGCCAGCAGTCCTTCGGCCGGGACAGATTATAGCAATCAGCCCCAGCATTTT. Its translation is CASSPSAGTDYSNQPQHF.

The genes are TRBV21-1 and TRBJ1-2; the D segment call TRBD1 is taken from the table without a DNA check. TRBV21-1 is assigned pseudogene status. This CDR3 comprises 17 residues. The chain's CDR3 is CASSKKGRGGLNYGYTF. The CDR3 coding sequence is TGTGCCAGCAGCAAAAAGGGGAGAGGGGGCCTAAACTATGGCTACACCTTC.

V usage is TRBV9 and J usage is TRBJ1-1; D unresolved. Trimming took 0 bases from V and 11 from J, leaving 23 bases between them. Germline V lookup: CDR1 SGDLS, CDR2 YYNGEE. The CDR3 spans 16 residues. The CDR3 spells CASSVVRFVGGIEAFF. In DNA form, the CDR3 reads TGTGCCAGCAGCGTAGTTAGGTTCGTGGGAGGGATTGAGGCTTTCTTT.

The CDR3 bases are TGTGCCACCAGTGCCGGGGGGGAACCTGCCAAATTTGGGACCCAGTACTTC. It encodes CATSAGGEPAKFGTQYF. The V and J genes are TRBV24-1 and TRBJ2-5, with 8 bases matching TRBD2. CDR3 length equals 17 residues. The germline V gene has CDR1 KGHDR and CDR2 SFDVKD. J gave up 7 bases and V 5 bases, and 17 bases lay outside the gene matches.

This rearrangement joins TRBV5-6 to TRBJ2-7; D perhaps matches TRBD2 (5 bases). V lost 0 bases and J lost 2, with 9 bases in between. Germline CDR1 and CDR2: SGHDT and YYEEEE. The CDR3 consists of 14 residues. The CDR3 protein is CASSLDRGAYEQYF. The CDR3 bases are TGTGCCAGCAGCTTGGACCGGGGAGCCTACGAGCAGTACTTC.

The CDR3 region has the DNA TGTGCCAGCAGTCCCCAGCGGGGGGACAATGAGCAGTTCTTC. Translating gives CASSPQRGDNEQFF. This chain connects TRBV2 to TRBJ2-1, with TRBD2 identical over 9 bases. The CDR3 covers 14 residues. Trimming took 5 bases from V and 5 from J; bases not matched to a gene: 4. CDR1 SNHLY and CDR2 FYNNEI come from the germline V gene.

A single count supports this clone. The chain is built from TRBV24-1 and TRBJ1-4; TRBD1 aligns across 7 bases. CDR1 KGHDR and CDR2 SFDVKD come from the germline V gene. V lost 2 bases, J lost 4 bases, and 3 bases stayed unmatched. CDR3 length: 15 residues. The CDR3 DNA sequence: TGTGCCACCAGTGATTCGGGACAGCATAATGAAAAACTGTTTTTT. Translation gives CATSDSGQHNEKLFF.

This chain joins TRBV11-1 and TRBJ1-4; the match to TRBD1 covers 10 bases. V lost 5 bases to trimming and J lost 7 bases; unmatched junction nucleotides: 4. CDR3 length equals 14 residues. Germline CDR1 is SGHAT and CDR2 is FQDESV (reference sequence). The CDR3 nucleotides read TGTGCCAGCAGCGAGGGACAGGGGATTGAAAAACTGTTTTTT. Translating it yields CASSEGQGIEKLFF.

Points on this clone: Other DNA sequences within the sample encode an identical CDR3. The chain uses TRBV5-1 and TRBJ1-4, with 7 bases matching TRBD1. The CDR3 runs to 14 residues. The V and J ends lost 5 bases and 1 base, in that order; junction bases with no gene match: 2. Germline loops: CDR1 SGHRS, CDR2 YFSETQ. The CDR3 region is CASSPGGTNEKLFF. CDR3 sequence (DNA): TGCGCCAGCAGTCCAGGGGGAACTAATGAAAAACTGTTTTTT. Complete variable domain (other parts from reference TRBV5-1 and TRBJ1-4): KAGVTQTPRYLIKTRGQQVTLSCSPISGHRSVSWYQQTPGQGLQFLFEYFSETQRNKGNFPGRFSGRQFSNSRSEMNVSTLELGDSALYLCASSPGGTNEKLFFGSGTQLSVL.

The chain couples TRBV9 to TRBJ1-4; D might be TRBD1 (5 bases). This CDR3 is 14 amino acids long. Germline-derived CDR1 and CDR2 are SGDLS and YYNGEE. The V and J ends lost 4 bases and 3 bases respectively, with 10 bases between them. The CDR3 loop reads CASSTTGANEKLFF. The CDR3, as DNA: TGTGCCAGCAGCACTACGGGGGCTAATGAAAAACTGTTTTTT.

J is TRBJ1-6 and V is TRBV5-4, with D unresolved. The V gene's germline CDR1 is SGHNT and CDR2 YYREEE (reference sequence). The CDR3 has 16 amino acids. V was pared by 3 bases and J by 1 base, with 11 bases between. The CDR3 sequence: CASSYSRASYNSPLHF. CDR3 DNA sequence: TGTGCCAGCAGCTACTCTAGAGCTTCCTATAATTCACCCCTCCACTTT. Based on the CDR3 plus reference TRBV5-4 and TRBJ1-6, the full variable domain is ETGVTQSPTHLIKTRGQQVTLRCSSQSGHNTVSWYQQALGQGPQFIFQYYREEENGRGNFPPRFSGLQFPNYSSELNVNALELDDSALYLCASSYSRASYNSPLHFGNGTRLTVT.

The chain links TRBV4-1 to TRBJ2-3, with 13 bases identical to TRBD2. The germline V gene encodes CDR1 MGHRA and CDR2 YSYEKL. The J segment lost 1 base and the V segment lost 5 bases, leaving 9 bases of the junction unmatched. The CDR3 has 18 amino acids. For the CDR3, the DNA is TGCGCCAGCAGCAAACTAGCGGGGGGGCCTCCCGGCACAGATACGCAGTATTTT. Translating it yields CASSKLAGGPPGTDTQYF.

The chain carries TRBV29-1 and TRBJ1-4; 11 nucleotides align to TRBD1. V lost 7 bases, J lost 7 bases, and 5 bases stayed unmatched. Germline CDR1 SQVTM, CDR2 ANQGSEA. CDR3 length: 13 amino acids. CDR3 coding DNA: TGCAGCGCCGGGGGACAGGGGGGTGAAAAACTGTTTTTT. It encodes CSAGGQGGEKLFF. The full variable domain, its missing parts supplied by reference TRBV29-1 and TRBJ1-4, is SAVISQKPSRDICQRGTSLTIQCQVDSQVTMMFWYRQQPGQSLTLIATANQGSEATYESGFVIDKFPISRPNLTFSTLTVSNMSPEDSSIYLCSAGGQGGEKLFFGSGTQLSVL.

V is TRBV7-2 and J is TRBJ2-7; 13 nucleotides align to TRBD2. V was pared by 5 bases and J by 6 bases, with 7 bases of the junction left unmatched. The CDR3 runs 15 residues. Looked up from germline, CDR1 is SGHTA and CDR2 is FQGNSA. CDR3 sequence reads: CASSPLAGGAGEQYF. CDR3 DNA sequence: TGTGCCAGCAGCCCACTAGCGGGGGGGGCTGGCGAGCAGTACTTC.

This clone was detected only once. V gene TRBV11-2 combines with J gene TRBJ2-7; D not certain. The germline V gene encodes CDR1 SGHAT and CDR2 FQNNGV. CDR3 length equals 12 residues. The germline V and J ends were trimmed by 2 bases and 0 bases, with 2 bases remaining between them. The CDR3 DNA sequence: TGTGCCAGCAGCTTATACTCCTACGAGCAGTACTTC. This translates into CASSLYSYEQYF.

The rearrangement uses TRBV4-1 and TRBJ2-1, with 10 bases lining up with TRBD2. From germline, CDR1 is MGHRA and CDR2 YSYEKL. The CDR3 is 15 residues long. Unmatched junction bases numbered 9, after V lost 4 bases and J lost 9 bases. For the CDR3, the DNA is TGCGCCAGCAGCCGTGAGCGGGGGGGCCTTCTTGAGCAGTTCTTC. This encodes CASSRERGGLLEQFF.

The V call is TRBV7-3, the J call TRBJ2-5, with no clear D. The CDR3 is made up of 13 amino acids. With 2 bases removed from V and 5 bases from J, the gap between germline ends came to 9 bases. From germline, CDR1 is SGHTA and CDR2 FQGTGA. The CDR3 spells CASSLGPGETQYF. In DNA form, the CDR3 reads TGTGCCAGCAGCTTAGGCCCCGGGGAGACCCAGTACTTC. Combining the CDR3 with reference TRBV7-3 and TRBJ2-5 gives the whole variable domain GAGVSQTPSNKVTEKGKYVELRCDPISGHTALYWYRQSLGQGPEFLIYFQGTGAADDSGLPNDRFFAVRPEGSVSTLKIQRTERGDSAVYLCASSLGPGETQYFGPGTRLLVL.

V gene TRBV6-1 combines with J gene TRBJ2-7; tentatively, D is TRBD1 (5 bases). The CDR3 totals 14 residues. Trimming removed 3 bases from V and 3 bases from J, with 12 bases in between. Germline V lookup: CDR1 MNHNS, CDR2 SASEGT. The CDR3 region has the DNA TGTGCCAGCAGTGACCGGACACGCGTCTACGAGCAGTACTTC. Encoded protein: CASSDRTRVYEQYF.

This clone has only one observation. The V gene is TRBV13, the J gene TRBJ2-3; 13 nucleotides line up with TRBD2. The CDR3 is 16 amino acids. From germline, CDR1 is PRHDT and CDR2 FYEKMQ (reference sequence). J gave up 7 bases and V 5 bases, and 9 bases lay outside the gene matches. The CDR3 spells CASSTRTSGSTNTQYF. The CDR3 DNA follows: TGTGCCAGCAGCACCAGGACTAGCGGGAGTACTAATACGCAGTATTTT.

This clone was observed many times. The chain links TRBV19 to TRBJ1-1, with unresolved D. Germline V gene data show CDR1 as LNHDA and CDR2 as SQIVND (reference sequence). Trimming took off 1 base at V and 5 bases at J, with 11 bases between the two ends. The CDR3 contains 14 residues. The CDR3 DNA sequence: TGTGCCAGTAGTATAGGACACCCCAGGACTGAAGCTTTCTTT. It codes for CASSIGHPRTEAFF.

V and J are TRBV13 and TRBJ2-1; 7 bases align to TRBD1. V lost 4 bases to trimming and J lost 0 bases; unmatched junction nucleotides: 3. Germline values: CDR1 PRHDT, CDR2 FYEKMQ (reference sequence). The length of the CDR3 is 15 residues. The CDR3, as DNA: TGTGCCAGCAGCTCGACAGGGCCCTCCTACAATGAGCAGTTCTTC. Translating gives CASSSTGPSYNEQFF.

This clone was observed once. The V and J genes are TRBV21-1 and TRBJ1-5; the D call of TRBD1 is as the table states it, not checked on the DNA. TRBV21-1 is marked as a pseudogene. The CDR3 spans 17 residues. CDR3 sequence reads: CASSSRLTGISNQPQHF. In DNA, the CDR3 is TGTGCCAGCAGCAGCAGACTAACAGGGATAAGCAATCAGCCCCAGCATTTT.

This clone was seen a few times. The rearrangement links TRBV6-5 to TRBJ1-2, with 8 bases matching TRBD1. The V and J ends lost 6 bases and 8 bases, in that order; junction bases with no gene match: 8. This CDR3 comprises 13 residues. Germline V gives CDR1 MNHEY, CDR2 SVGAGI. CDR3 sequence reads: CASRRTGPGGYTF. As DNA, the CDR3 is TGTGCCAGCAGACGGACAGGGCCCGGGGGCTACACCTTC.

About this clone itself: Given the absence of the conserved phenylalanine or tryptophan at the CDR3 end, a read error is likely. This rearrangement joins TRBV3-1 (or the pseudogene TRBV3-2) to TRBJ1-2, with 8 bases matching TRBD1. CDR3 length: 13 residues. After removal of 2 bases from V and 8 bases from J, the junction contained 4 bases not matched to a gene. Germline V gives CDR1 LGHDT, CDR2 YNNKEL (reference sequence). The chain's CDR3 is CASSQRQGSGYTL. The CDR3 DNA is TGTGCCAGCAGCCAACGACAGGGGAGCGGCTACACCCTC.

The CDR3 spells CASSLDGALGEKLFF. The CDR3 region has the DNA TGCGCCAGCAGCTTGGATGGAGCTTTGGGTGAAAAACTGTTTTTT. This sequence joins TRBV5-1 and TRBJ1-4; D remains ambiguous. V lost 0 bases to trimming and J lost 7 bases, with 13 bases between them. Germline V gives CDR1 SGHRS, CDR2 YFSETQ. CDR3 size: 15 residues. The full variable domain, with the rest looked up from reference TRBV5-1 and TRBJ1-4, is KAGVTQTPRYLIKTRGQQVTLSCSPISGHRSVSWYQQTPGQGLQFLFEYFSETQRNKGNFPGRFSGRQFSNSRSEMNVSTLELGDSALYLCASSLDGALGEKLFFGSGTQLSVL.